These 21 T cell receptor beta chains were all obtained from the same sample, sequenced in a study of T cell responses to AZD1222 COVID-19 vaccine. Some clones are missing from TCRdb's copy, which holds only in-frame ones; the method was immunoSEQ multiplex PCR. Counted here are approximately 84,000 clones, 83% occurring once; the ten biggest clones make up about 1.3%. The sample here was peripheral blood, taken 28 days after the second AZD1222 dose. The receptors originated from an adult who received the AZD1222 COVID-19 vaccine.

The CDR3 region is CASSPREGNYGYTF. CDR3 bases: TGTGCCAGCAGTCCCCGGGAGGGGAACTATGGCTACACCTTC. The chain recombines TRBV28 with TRBJ1-2, with D maybe TRBD1 (5 bases). Germline lookup yields CDR1 MDHEN and CDR2 SYDVKM. V shed 5 bases and J shed 2 bases, with 12 bases lying between them. This CDR3 contains 14 residues.

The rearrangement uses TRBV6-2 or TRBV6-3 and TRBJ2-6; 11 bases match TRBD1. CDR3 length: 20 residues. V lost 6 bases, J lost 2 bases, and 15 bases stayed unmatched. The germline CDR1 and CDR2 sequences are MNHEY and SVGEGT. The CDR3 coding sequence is TGTGCCAGCAGCGTATTACGTCCCGGACAGGGGGCCGCTGGGGCCAACGTCCTGACTTTC. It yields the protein CASSVLRPGQGAAGANVLTF.

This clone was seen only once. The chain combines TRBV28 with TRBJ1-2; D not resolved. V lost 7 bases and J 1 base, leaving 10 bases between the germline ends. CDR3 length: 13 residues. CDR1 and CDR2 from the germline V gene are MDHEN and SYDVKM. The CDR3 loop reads CASTLVSNYGYTF. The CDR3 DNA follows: TGTGCCAGCACCCTTGTCAGTAACTATGGCTACACCTTC.

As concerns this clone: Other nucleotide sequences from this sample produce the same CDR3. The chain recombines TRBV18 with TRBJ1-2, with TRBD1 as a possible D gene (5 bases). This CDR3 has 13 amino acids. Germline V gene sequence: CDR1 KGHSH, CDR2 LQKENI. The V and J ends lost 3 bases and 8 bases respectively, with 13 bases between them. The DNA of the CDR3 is TGTGCCAGCTCACCGCCGGGGACGTACGGCTACACCTTC. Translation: CASSPPGTYGYTF.

The CDR3 coding sequence is TGTGCCTGGAGGGAATGGGGGGAGTACAATGAGCAGTTCTTC. Translating it yields CAWREWGEYNEQFF. The chain combines TRBV30 with TRBJ2-1, with a possible D match to TRBD2 (6 bases). The V end was cut by 3 bases, the J end by 4 bases, with 13 bases between. Germline V lookup: CDR1 GTSNPN, CDR2 SVGIG (reference sequence). The CDR3 consists of 14 residues.

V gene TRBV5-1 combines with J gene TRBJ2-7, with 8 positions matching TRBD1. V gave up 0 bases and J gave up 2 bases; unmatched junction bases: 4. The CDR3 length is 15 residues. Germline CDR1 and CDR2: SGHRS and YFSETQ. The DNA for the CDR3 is TGCGCCAGCAGCTTGGTCCAGGGGGCCGCCTACGAGCAGTACTTC. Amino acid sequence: CASSLVQGAAYEQYF.

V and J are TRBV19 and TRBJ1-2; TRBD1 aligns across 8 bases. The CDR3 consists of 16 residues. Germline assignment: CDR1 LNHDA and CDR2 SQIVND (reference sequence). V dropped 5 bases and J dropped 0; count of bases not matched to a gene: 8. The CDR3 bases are TGTGCCAGTAGTCCCCTGGGACAGGTCGCTAACTATGGCTACACCTTC. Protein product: CASSPLGQVANYGYTF.

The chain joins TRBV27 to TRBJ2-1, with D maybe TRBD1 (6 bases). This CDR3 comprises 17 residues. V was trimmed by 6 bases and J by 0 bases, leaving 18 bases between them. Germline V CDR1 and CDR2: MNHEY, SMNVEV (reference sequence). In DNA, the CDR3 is TGTGCCAGCAGCTACCCCGGGACACCGAGCTCCTACAATGAGCAGTTCTTC. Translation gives CASSYPGTPSSYNEQFF.

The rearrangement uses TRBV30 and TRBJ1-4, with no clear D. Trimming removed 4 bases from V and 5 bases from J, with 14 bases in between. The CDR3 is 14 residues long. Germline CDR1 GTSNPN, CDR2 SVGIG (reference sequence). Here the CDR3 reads CAWNYDGKNEKLFF. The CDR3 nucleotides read TGTGCCTGGAATTACGACGGGAAGAATGAAAAACTGTTTTTT.

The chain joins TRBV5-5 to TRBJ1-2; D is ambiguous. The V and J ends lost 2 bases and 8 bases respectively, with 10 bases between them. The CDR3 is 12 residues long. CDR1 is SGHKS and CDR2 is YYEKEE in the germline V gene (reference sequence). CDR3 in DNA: TGTGCCAGCAGCTTCTCAATGGGAGGCTACACCTTC. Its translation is CASSFSMGGYTF.

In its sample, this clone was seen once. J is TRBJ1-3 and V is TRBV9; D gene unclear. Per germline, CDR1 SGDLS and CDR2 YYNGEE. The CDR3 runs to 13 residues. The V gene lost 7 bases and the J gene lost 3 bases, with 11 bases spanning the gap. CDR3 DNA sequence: TGTGCCAGCTCCCCGGCTATTGGAAACACCATATATTTT. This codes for CASSPAIGNTIYF.

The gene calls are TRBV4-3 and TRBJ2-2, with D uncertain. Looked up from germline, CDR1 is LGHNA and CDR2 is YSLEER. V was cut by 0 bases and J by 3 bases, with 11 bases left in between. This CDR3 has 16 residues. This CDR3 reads CASSQDGFQDTGELFF. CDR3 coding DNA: TGCGCCAGCAGCCAAGATGGCTTCCAGGACACCGGGGAGCTGTTTTTT.

This chain's CDR3 is CASSQERPGYNEQFF. CDR3 nucleotide sequence: TGCGCCAGCAGCCAAGAACGGCCGGGCTACAATGAGCAGTTCTTC. The V call is TRBV4-3, the J call TRBJ2-1; D gene uncertain. V was shortened by 0 bases and J by 3 bases, with 9 bases between the two germline ends. Germline lookup yields CDR1 LGHNA and CDR2 YSLEER. This CDR3 has 15 residues.

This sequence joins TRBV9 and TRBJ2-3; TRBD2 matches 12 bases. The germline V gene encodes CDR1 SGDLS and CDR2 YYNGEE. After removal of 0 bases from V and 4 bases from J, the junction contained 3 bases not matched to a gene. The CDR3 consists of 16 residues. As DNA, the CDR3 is TGTGCCAGCAGCGTAGTTTCTAGCGGGAGGGCAGATACGCAGTATTTT. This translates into CASSVVSSGRADTQYF.

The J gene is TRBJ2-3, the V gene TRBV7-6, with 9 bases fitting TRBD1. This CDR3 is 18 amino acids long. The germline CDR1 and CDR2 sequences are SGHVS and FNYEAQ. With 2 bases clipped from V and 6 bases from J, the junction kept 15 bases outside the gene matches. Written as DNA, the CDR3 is TGTGCCAGCAGCTTAAGTTTATTGGGGACAGGGAATCGGGATACGCAGTATTTT. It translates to CASSLSLLGTGNRDTQYF.

In DNA, the CDR3 is TGCAGTGCTAGCTGGGTCACTGAAGCTTTCTTT. Encoded protein: CSASWVTEAFF. V is TRBV20-1 and J is TRBJ1-1; D remains unclear. CDR1 and CDR2 (germline): DFQATT, SNEGSKA (reference sequence). V lost 3 bases, J lost 4 bases, and 6 bases lay in between. This CDR3 is built from 11 residues.

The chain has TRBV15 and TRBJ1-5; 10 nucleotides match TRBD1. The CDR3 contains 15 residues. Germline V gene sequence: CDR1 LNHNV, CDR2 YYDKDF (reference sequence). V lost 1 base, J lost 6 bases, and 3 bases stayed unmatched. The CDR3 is CATSRGQGASQPQHF. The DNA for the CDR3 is TGTGCCACCAGCAGAGGACAGGGGGCAAGTCAGCCCCAGCATTTT.

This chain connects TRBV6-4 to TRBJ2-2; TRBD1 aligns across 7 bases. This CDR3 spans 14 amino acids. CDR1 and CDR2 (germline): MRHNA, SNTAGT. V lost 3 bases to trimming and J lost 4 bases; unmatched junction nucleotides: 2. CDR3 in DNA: TGTGCCAGCAGTGAGGCAGGGGGCACCGGGGAGCTGTTTTTT. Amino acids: CASSEAGGTGELFF.

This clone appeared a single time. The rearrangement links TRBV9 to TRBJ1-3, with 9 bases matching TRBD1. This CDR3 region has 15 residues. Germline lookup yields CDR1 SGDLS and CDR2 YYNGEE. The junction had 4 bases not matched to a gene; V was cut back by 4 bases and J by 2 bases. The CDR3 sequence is CASSPRTGAGNTIYF. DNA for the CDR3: TGTGCCAGCAGCCCCCGGACAGGGGCTGGAAACACCATATATTTT. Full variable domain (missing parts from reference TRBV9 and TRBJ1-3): DSGVTQTPKHLITATGQRVTLRCSPRSGDLSVYWYQQSLDQGLQFLIQYYNGEERAKGNILERFSAQQFPDLHSELNLSSLELGDSALYFCASSPRTGAGNTIYFGEGSWLTVV.

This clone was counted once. The CDR3 region has the DNA TGTGCCAGCAGCCAAGAGGAGAACACTGAAGCTTTCTTT. Protein: CASSQEENTEAFF. The chain uses TRBV4-2 and TRBJ1-1, with no clear D. CDR3 length equals 13 residues. Germline CDR1 reads LGHNA; CDR2 reads YNFKEQ. The V and J ends lost 0 bases and 1 base respectively, with 3 bases between them.

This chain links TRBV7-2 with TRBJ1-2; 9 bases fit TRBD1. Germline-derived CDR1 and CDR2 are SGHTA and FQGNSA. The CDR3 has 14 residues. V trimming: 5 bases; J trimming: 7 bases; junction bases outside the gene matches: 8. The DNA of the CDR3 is TGTGCCAGCAGCCAGGACAGGGGAATTTCTGGCTACACCTTC. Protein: CASSQDRGISGYTF. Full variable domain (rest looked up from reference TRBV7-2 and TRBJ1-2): GAGVSQSPSNKVTEKGKDVELRCDPISGHTALYWYRQSLGQGLEFLIYFQGNSAPDKSGLPSDRFSAERTGGSVSTLTIQRTQQEDSAVYLCASSQDRGISGYTFGSGTRLTVV.